The 23 T cell receptor beta chains listed next were all sequenced from one sample in a study of blood T cell repertoires in COVID-19. The repertoire was sequenced with immunoSEQ multiplex PCR; TCRdb's copy has only in-frame clones and lacks some. The sample contains around 110,000 clones, 88% of which appear only once. Sequenced input: peripheral blood. These receptors were collected from a man over 45 with active or convalescent COVID-19.

The rearrangement joins TRBV3-1 (or the pseudogene TRBV3-2) to TRBJ1-5; 7 nucleotides agree with TRBD1. With 4 bases clipped from V and 3 bases from J, the junction kept 6 bases outside the gene matches. This CDR3 has 15 residues. Germline V gene sequence: CDR1 LGHDT, CDR2 YNNKEL (reference sequence). Here the CDR3 DNA reads TGTGCCAGCAGCCCGCGTACAGGGGCCAATCAGCCCCAGCATTTT. Translating it yields CASSPRTGANQPQHF.

This chain uses TRBV6-2 or TRBV6-3 with TRBJ2-5; D may be TRBD2 (5 bases). Trimming stripped 2 bases from V and 5 bases from J, with 9 bases between. From germline, CDR1 is MNHEY and CDR2 SVGEGT. CDR3 length: 13 residues. The CDR3 protein is CASSYEGWETQYF. In DNA form, the CDR3 reads TGTGCCAGCAGTTACGAGGGATGGGAGACCCAGTACTTC.

This clone was seen a single time. The genes are TRBV7-2 and TRBJ2-7; 15 nucleotides align to TRBD2. V shed 5 bases and J 7 bases; nucleotides not matched to a gene: 3. This CDR3 region has 14 residues. Looked up from germline, CDR1 is SGHTA and CDR2 is FQGNSA. CDR3 nucleotide sequence: TGTGCCAGCAGCCTCGGACTAGCGGGAGGGGAGCAGTACTTC. Translated, it gives CASSLGLAGGEQYF.

This rearrangement joins TRBV19 to TRBJ1-5; TRBD1 matches 9 bases. The CDR3 covers 14 residues. V lost 4 bases, J lost 6 bases, and 4 bases stayed unmatched. The germline gives CDR1 LNHDA, CDR2 SQIVND (reference sequence). The CDR3 DNA reads as TGTGCCAGTAGTACCGACAGGGGGGTTCAGCCCCAGCATTTT. This codes for CASSTDRGVQPQHF.

V gene TRBV11-2 combines with J gene TRBJ1-2; TRBD1 is a possible D gene (6 bases). V was pared by 4 bases and J by 4 bases, with 19 bases between. In germline, CDR1 is SGHAT, CDR2 FQNNGV. CDR3 size: 16 residues. CDR3 bases: TGTGCCAGCAGCTCATATACAGGGATTAGAAGCTATGGCTACACCTTC. Translation gives CASSSYTGIRSYGYTF.

The chain recombines TRBV30 with TRBJ2-1, with 11 bases lining up with TRBD2. This CDR3 spans 16 amino acids. Per germline, CDR1 GTSNPN and CDR2 SVGIG (reference sequence). The V segment lost 2 bases and the J segment 6 bases; nucleotides outside the gene matches: 9. CDR3 amino acids: CAWSRGSGRAGNEQFF. CDR3 in DNA: TGTGCCTGGAGTCGGGGTAGCGGGAGGGCAGGCAATGAGCAGTTCTTC.

Only one count was recorded for this clone. The rearrangement links TRBV4-3 to TRBJ2-2, with 14 bases aligning to TRBD2. Per the germline V gene, CDR1 is LGHNA and CDR2 is YSLEER. CDR3 length: 17 residues. V was pared by 4 bases and J by 3 bases, with 4 bases of the junction left unmatched. This CDR3 is CASSRRLAGGYTGELFF. The CDR3 region has the DNA TGCGCCAGCAGCCGCCGACTAGCGGGAGGGTACACCGGGGAGCTGTTTTTT.

This chain uses TRBV4-1 with TRBJ1-4; no clear D. CDR1 and CDR2 (germline): MGHRA, YSYEKL. V lost 11 bases to trimming and J lost 6 bases, with 19 bases between them. The CDR3 runs to 14 residues. Written as DNA, the CDR3 is TGCGCCCCCAGCCGCCGGGTCGCCGATGAAAAACTGTTTTTT. This sequence encodes CAPSRRVADEKLFF.

The chain carries TRBV3-1 (or the pseudogene TRBV3-2) and TRBJ2-7; 8 bases are shared with TRBD1. CDR3 size: 15 residues. With 5 bases clipped from V and 5 bases from J, the junction kept 11 bases outside the gene matches. Germline lookup yields CDR1 LGHDT and CDR2 YNNKEL (reference sequence). Here the CDR3 DNA reads TGTGCCAGCAGCTGCTTTGGGACAGGAATACACGAGCAGTACTTC. Translated: CASSCFGTGIHEQYF.

The chain links TRBV6-4 to TRBJ2-1; TRBD2 is a possible D gene (6 bases). The CDR3 is 15 residues long. V lost 4 bases and J 5 bases, leaving 15 bases between the germline ends. The germline V gene encodes CDR1 MRHNA and CDR2 SNTAGT. The CDR3 region has the DNA TGTGCCAGCAGTGTCGACGGGAGTCTTCACAATGAGCAGTTCTTC. Translated, it gives CASSVDGSLHNEQFF.

This rearrangement joins TRBV19 to TRBJ1-5, with 8 bases fitting TRBD1. Losses at the gene ends were 1 base for V and 3 bases for J; bases not matched to a gene: 2. Germline lookup yields CDR1 LNHDA and CDR2 SQIVND (reference sequence). This CDR3 spans 15 amino acids. This CDR3 reads CASSIGQGNNQPQHF. Here the CDR3 DNA reads TGTGCCAGTAGTATAGGACAGGGGAACAATCAGCCCCAGCATTTT.

This clone turned up a few times. The rearrangement joins TRBV6-5 to TRBJ2-7; 11 bases match TRBD1. The length of the CDR3 is 13 residues. Trimming took 9 bases from V and 5 from J; bases not matched to a gene: 6. Germline CDR1 and CDR2: MNHEY and SVGAGI. The CDR3 DNA reads as TGTGCCAGTACCGGGACAGGGGGGAACGAGCAGTACTTC. Translation gives CASTGTGGNEQYF.

The rearrangement links TRBV9 to TRBJ1-1; D is undetermined. V was trimmed by 1 base and J by 1 base, leaving 8 bases between them. The CDR3 is 14 amino acids. The germline CDR1 and CDR2 sequences are SGDLS and YYNGEE. Here the CDR3 DNA reads TGTGCCAGCAGCGTAACCCTAGAGAACACTGAAGCTTTCTTT. This codes for CASSVTLENTEAFF.

The chain combines TRBV6-5 with TRBJ2-2, with D perhaps matching TRBD1 (5 bases). Trimming stripped 4 bases from V and 8 bases from J, with 11 bases between. The CDR3 runs 13 residues. The germline V gene has CDR1 MNHEY and CDR2 SVGAGI. CDR3 coding DNA: TGTGCCAGCAGTTTAAATCAGGGAGGGGAGCTGTTTTTT. Protein: CASSLNQGGELFF.

The CDR3 nucleotides are TGCGCCAGCAGGGGACAACAAACCGGGGAGCTGTTTTTT. Residues: CASRGQQTGELFF. The J gene is TRBJ2-2, the V gene TRBV5-1; possible D gene TRBD1, 6 bases. CDR1 and CDR2 from the germline V gene are SGHRS and YFSETQ. This CDR3 is 13 amino acids long. The germline V and J ends were trimmed by 5 bases and 5 bases, with 10 bases remaining between them. Combining the CDR3 with reference TRBV5-1 and TRBJ2-2 gives the whole variable domain KAGVTQTPRYLIKTRGQQVTLSCSPISGHRSVSWYQQTPGQGLQFLFEYFSETQRNKGNFPGRFSGRQFSNSRSEMNVSTLELGDSALYLCASRGQQTGELFFGEGSRLTVL.

V and J are TRBV3-1 (or the pseudogene TRBV3-2) and TRBJ1-4, with unresolved D. This CDR3 has 16 residues. Germline CDR1 and CDR2: LGHDT and YNNKEL (reference sequence). Trimming left V 0 bases short and J 3 bases short, with 11 bases between. The CDR3, as DNA: TGTGCCAGCAGCCAAGATCTAGGTATGGCTAATGAAAAACTGTTTTTT. This translates into CASSQDLGMANEKLFF.

The chain carries TRBV7-2 and TRBJ1-2, with unresolved D. V was pared by 4 bases and J by 4 bases, with 19 bases between. The CDR3 has 16 amino acids. The germline V gene has CDR1 SGHTA and CDR2 FQGNSA. The CDR3 region has the DNA TGTGCCAGCAGCTCCAGAAGCGGCAGGCCCAGCTATGGCTACACCTTC. This gives the protein CASSSRSGRPSYGYTF. Full variable domain (rest looked up from reference TRBV7-2 and TRBJ1-2): GAGVSQSPSNKVTEKGKDVELRCDPISGHTALYWYRQSLGQGLEFLIYFQGNSAPDKSGLPSDRFSAERTGGSVSTLTIQRTQQEDSAVYLCASSSRSGRPSYGYTFGSGTRLTVV.

This rearrangement joins TRBV23-1 to TRBJ2-1; 14 nucleotides match TRBD2. TRBV23-1 is noted as an ORF with a role that remains uncertain. Trimming at V came to 1 base and at J to 3 bases, leaving 5 bases not matched to a gene. The CDR3 is 18 amino acids. The CDR3 DNA sequence: TGCGCCAGCAGTCAATTCCGACTAGCGGGAGGGGTCTACAATGAGCAGTTCTTC. Its protein product is CASSQFRLAGGVYNEQFF.

The sample holds a few counts of this clone. The chain combines TRBV6-5 with TRBJ1-2; D might be TRBD1 (5 bases). From germline, CDR1 is MNHEY and CDR2 SVGAGI. Trimming took off 3 bases at V and 3 bases at J, with 11 bases between the two ends. There are 14 residues in the CDR3. In nucleotides, the CDR3 is TGTGCCAGCAGTTATGGGTGGGGGGACTATGGCTACACCTTC. Its translation is CASSYGWGDYGYTF.

This CDR3 reads CASSFVKESEAFF. CDR3 coding DNA: TGTGCCAGCAGTTTCGTGAAGGAGTCTGAAGCTTTCTTT. This chain links TRBV12-3 or TRBV12-4 with TRBJ1-1; no definite D call. Trimming removed 3 bases from V and 6 bases from J, with 11 bases in between. The CDR3 contains 13 residues.

The CDR3 DNA follows: TGTGCCAGCAGCGCAGCATCCCTCGGAGGTACTTATTCACCCCTCCACTTT. This codes for CASSAASLGGTYSPLHF. This sequence joins TRBV9 and TRBJ1-6; D is unclear. The germline V gene encodes CDR1 SGDLS and CDR2 YYNGEE. V was trimmed by 3 bases and J by 8 bases, leaving 21 bases between them. This CDR3 comprises 17 residues.

The J gene is TRBJ2-1, the V gene TRBV15, with 7 nucleotides matching TRBD2. CDR3 length: 16 amino acids. The germline V gene encodes CDR1 LNHNV and CDR2 YYDKDF (reference sequence). V lost 1 base, J lost 7 bases, and 10 bases stayed unmatched. The CDR3 region has the DNA TGTGCCACCAGCAGAGTTGCCAGCGGGAAAAAAAATGAGCAGTTCTTC. Translated, it gives CATSRVASGKKNEQFF.

The J gene is TRBJ2-5, the V gene TRBV10-3, with a possible D match to TRBD1 (6 bases). There are 14 residues in the CDR3. Trimming took off 6 bases at V and 3 bases at J, with 14 bases between the two ends. Germline V gene data show CDR1 as ENHRY and CDR2 as SYGVKD. CDR3 residues: CAISGDTVKETQYF. For the CDR3, the DNA is TGTGCCATCAGCGGGGACACGGTAAAAGAGACCCAGTACTTC.